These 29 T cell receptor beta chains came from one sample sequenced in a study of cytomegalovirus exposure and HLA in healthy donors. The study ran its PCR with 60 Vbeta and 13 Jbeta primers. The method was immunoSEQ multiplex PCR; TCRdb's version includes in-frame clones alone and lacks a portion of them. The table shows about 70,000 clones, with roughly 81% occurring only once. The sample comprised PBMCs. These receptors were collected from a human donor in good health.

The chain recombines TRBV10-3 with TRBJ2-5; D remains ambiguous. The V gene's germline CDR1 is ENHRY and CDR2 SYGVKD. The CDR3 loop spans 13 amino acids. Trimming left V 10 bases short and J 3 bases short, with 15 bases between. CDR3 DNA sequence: TGTGCCAACGCCCGCGGCGACGAAGAGACCCAGTACTTC. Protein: CANARGDEETQYF.

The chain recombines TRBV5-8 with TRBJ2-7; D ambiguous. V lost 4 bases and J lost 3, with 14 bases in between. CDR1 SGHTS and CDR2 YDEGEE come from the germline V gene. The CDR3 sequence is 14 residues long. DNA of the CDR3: TGTGCCAGCAGCCTACGAGGCCTGGACTACGAGCAGTACTTC. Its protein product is CASSLRGLDYEQYF.

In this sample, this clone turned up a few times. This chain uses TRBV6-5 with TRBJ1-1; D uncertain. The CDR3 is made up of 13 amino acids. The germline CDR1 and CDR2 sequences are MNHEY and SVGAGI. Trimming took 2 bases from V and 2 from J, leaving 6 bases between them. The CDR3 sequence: CASSYGSNTEAFF. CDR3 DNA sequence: TGTGCCAGCAGTTACGGGAGTAACACTGAAGCTTTCTTT.

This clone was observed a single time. CDR3 in DNA: TGTGCCAGCAGCTTGGCCTGGGCTAGCGGGAGTAGGGCCGGGGAGCTGTTTTTT. Translated: CASSLAWASGSRAGELFF. This chain joins TRBV5-6 and TRBJ2-2; the match to TRBD2 covers 10 bases. Trimming removed 0 bases from V and 6 bases from J; junction bases left unmatched: 11. Germline values: CDR1 SGHDT, CDR2 YYEEEE. The CDR3 spans 18 residues.

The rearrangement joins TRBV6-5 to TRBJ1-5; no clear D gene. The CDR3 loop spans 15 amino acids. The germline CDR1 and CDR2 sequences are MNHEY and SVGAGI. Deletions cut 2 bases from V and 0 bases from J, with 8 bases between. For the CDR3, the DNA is TGTGCCAGCAGTTACGGGCCGAATAGCAATCAGCCCCAGCATTTT. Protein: CASSYGPNSNQPQHF.

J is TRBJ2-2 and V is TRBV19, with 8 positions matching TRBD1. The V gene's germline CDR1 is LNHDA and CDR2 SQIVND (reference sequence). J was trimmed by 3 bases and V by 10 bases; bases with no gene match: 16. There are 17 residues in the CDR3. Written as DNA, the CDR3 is TGTGCCACATCGACAGGGGTCCAACACTTCTACACCGGGGAGCTGTTTTTT. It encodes CATSTGVQHFYTGELFF.

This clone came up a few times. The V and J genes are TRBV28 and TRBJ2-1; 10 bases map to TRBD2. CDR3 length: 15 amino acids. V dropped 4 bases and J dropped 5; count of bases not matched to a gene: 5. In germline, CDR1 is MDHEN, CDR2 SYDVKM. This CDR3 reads CASSWASGGHNEQFF. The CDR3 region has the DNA TGTGCCAGCAGTTGGGCTAGCGGGGGCCACAATGAGCAGTTCTTC. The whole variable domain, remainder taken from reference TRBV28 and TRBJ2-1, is DVKVTQSSRYLVKRTGEKVFLECVQDMDHENMFWYRQDPGLGLRLIYFSYDVKMKEKGDIPEGYSVSREKKERFSLILESASTNQTSMYLCASSWASGGHNEQFFGPGTRLTVL.

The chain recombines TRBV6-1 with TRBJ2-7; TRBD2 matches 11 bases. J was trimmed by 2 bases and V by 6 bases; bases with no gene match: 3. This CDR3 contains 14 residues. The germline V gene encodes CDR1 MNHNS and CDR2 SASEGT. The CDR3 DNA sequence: TGTGCCAGCAGCTTAGCGGGAGGGCCCTACGAGCAGTACTTC. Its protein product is CASSLAGGPYEQYF.

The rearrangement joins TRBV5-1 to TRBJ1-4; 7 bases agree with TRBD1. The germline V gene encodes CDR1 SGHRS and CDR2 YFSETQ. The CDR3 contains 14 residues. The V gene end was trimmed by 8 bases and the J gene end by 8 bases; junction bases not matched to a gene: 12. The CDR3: CARERGHRGEKLFF. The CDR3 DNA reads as TGCGCCAGAGAAAGGGGGCATCGGGGGGAAAAACTGTTTTTT.

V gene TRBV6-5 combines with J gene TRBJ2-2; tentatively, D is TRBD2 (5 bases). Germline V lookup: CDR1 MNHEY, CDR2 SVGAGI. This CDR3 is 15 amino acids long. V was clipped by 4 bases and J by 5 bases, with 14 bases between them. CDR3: CASSLVAPGTGELFF. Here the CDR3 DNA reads TGTGCCAGCAGTTTAGTGGCCCCGGGGACCGGGGAGCTGTTTTTT.

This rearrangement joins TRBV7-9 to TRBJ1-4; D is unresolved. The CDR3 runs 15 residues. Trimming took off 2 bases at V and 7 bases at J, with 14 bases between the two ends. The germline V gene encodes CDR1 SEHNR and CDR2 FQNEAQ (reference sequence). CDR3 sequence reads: CASSLSPLVSEKLFF. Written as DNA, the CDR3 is TGTGCCAGCAGCTTATCCCCATTGGTTAGTGAAAAACTGTTTTTT.

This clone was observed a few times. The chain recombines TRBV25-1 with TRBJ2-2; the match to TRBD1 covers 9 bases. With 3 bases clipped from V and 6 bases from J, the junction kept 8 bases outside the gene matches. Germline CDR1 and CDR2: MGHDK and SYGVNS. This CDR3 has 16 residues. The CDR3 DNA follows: TGTGCCAGCAGTGACCCCGGGACAGGGTCCCCCGGGGAGCTGTTTTTT. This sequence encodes CASSDPGTGSPGELFF.

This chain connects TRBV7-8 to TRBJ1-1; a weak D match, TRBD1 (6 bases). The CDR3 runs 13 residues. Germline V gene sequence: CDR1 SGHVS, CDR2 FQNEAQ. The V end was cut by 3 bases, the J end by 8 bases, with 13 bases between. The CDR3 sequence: CASSFRRGSEAFF. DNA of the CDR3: TGTGCCAGCAGCTTCCGCAGGGGAAGCGAAGCTTTCTTT.

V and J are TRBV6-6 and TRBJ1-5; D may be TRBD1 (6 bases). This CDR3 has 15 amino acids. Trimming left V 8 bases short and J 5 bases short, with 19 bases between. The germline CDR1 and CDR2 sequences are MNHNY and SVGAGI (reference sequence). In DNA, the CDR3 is TGTGCCAGCGCCGGGGGAGGGGGGTCTTATCAGCCCCAGCATTTT. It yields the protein CASAGGGGSYQPQHF.

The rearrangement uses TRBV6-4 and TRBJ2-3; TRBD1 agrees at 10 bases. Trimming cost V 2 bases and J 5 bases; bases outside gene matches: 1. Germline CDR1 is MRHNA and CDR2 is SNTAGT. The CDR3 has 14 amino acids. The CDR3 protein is CASSDGQGGDTQYF. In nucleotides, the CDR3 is TGTGCCAGCAGTGACGGACAGGGGGGAGATACGCAGTATTTT.

The CDR3 coding sequence is TGTGCCAGCAGCTTGCCTCCCCGACTAGCGGGAGTGCGAAGTGAGCAGTTCTTC. Translation: CASSLPPRLAGVRSEQFF. The chain combines TRBV7-9 with TRBJ2-1; 12 bases are shared with TRBD2. CDR1 and CDR2 (germline): SEHNR, FQNEAQ (reference sequence). Trimming cost V 3 bases and J 9 bases; bases outside gene matches: 15. The CDR3 length is 18 residues.

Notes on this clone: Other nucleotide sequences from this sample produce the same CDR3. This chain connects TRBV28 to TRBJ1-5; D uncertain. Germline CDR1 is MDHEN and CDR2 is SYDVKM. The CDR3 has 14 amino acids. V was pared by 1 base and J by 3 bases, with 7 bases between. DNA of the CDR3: TGTGCCAGCAGTTTATCGGGGTTCAATCAGCCCCAGCATTTT. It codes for CASSLSGFNQPQHF.

CDR3: CASIWREVQGEQFF. CDR3 DNA: TGTGCCAGCATTTGGCGGGAGGTCCAGGGTGAGCAGTTCTTC. The genes are TRBV6-1 and TRBJ2-1, with 8 positions matching TRBD2. Trimming removed 7 bases from V and 9 bases from J; junction bases left unmatched: 11. Germline assignment: CDR1 MNHNS and CDR2 SASEGT. This CDR3 contains 14 residues.

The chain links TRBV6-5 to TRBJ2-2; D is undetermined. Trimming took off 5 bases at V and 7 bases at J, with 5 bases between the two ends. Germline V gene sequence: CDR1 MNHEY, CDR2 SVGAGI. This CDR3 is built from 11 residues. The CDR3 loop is CASSRDGELFF. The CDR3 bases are TGTGCCAGCAGTCGCGACGGGGAGCTGTTTTTT.

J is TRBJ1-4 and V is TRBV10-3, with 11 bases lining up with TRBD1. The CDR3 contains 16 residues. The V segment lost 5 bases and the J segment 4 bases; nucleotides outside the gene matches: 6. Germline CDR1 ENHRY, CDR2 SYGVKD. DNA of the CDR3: TGTGCCATCAGTACGGGACAGGGGGTCGGTAATGAAAAACTGTTTTTT. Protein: CAISTGQGVGNEKLFF.

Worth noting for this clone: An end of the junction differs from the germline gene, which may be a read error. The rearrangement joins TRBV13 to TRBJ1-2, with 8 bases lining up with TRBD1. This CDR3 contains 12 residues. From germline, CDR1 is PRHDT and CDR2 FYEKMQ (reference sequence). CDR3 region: CATSDREHGHTF. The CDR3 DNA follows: TGTGCCACCTCGGACAGGGAGCATGGCCACACCTTC.

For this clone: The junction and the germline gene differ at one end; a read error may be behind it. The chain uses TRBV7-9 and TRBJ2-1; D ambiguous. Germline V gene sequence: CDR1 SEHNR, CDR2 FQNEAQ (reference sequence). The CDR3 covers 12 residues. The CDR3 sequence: CSSSLPGKEQFF. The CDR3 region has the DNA TGTTCCAGCAGCCTCCCCGGTAAAGAGCAGTTCTTC.

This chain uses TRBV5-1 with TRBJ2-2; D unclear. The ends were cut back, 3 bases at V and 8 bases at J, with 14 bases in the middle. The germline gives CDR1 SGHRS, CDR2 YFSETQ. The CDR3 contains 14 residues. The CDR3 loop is CASSSDSATGELFF. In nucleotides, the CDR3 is TGCGCCAGCAGCTCTGACTCAGCCACGGGGGAGCTGTTTTTT.

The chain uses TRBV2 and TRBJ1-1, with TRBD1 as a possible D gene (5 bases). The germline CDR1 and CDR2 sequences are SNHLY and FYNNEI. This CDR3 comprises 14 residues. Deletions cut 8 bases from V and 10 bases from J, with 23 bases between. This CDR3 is CASRTGWGEERAFF. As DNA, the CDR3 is TGTGCCAGCCGTACTGGGTGGGGGGAGGAGAGAGCTTTCTTT.

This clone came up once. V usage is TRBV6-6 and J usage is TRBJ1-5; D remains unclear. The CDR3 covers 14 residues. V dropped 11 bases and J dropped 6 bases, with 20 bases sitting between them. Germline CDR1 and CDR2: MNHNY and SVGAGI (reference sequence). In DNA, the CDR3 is TGTGCCGCATCCATTGTCGGGGTGTCTCAGCCCCAGCATTTT. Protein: CAASIVGVSQPQHF.

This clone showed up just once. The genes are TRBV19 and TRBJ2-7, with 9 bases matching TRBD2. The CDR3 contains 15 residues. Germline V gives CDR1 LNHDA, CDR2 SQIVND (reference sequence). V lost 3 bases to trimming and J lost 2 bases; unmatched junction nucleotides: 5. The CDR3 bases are TGTGCCAGTAGTATGGGGCTAGCGGGACCCTACGAGCAGTACTTC. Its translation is CASSMGLAGPYEQYF.

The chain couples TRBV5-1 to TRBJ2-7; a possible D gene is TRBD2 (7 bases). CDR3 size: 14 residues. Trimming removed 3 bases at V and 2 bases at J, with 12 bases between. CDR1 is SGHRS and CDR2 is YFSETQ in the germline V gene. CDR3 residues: CASSSRGGPYEQYF. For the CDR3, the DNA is TGCGCCAGCAGCTCGCGCGGGGGCCCCTACGAGCAGTACTTC. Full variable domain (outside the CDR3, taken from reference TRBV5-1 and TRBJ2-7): KAGVTQTPRYLIKTRGQQVTLSCSPISGHRSVSWYQQTPGQGLQFLFEYFSETQRNKGNFPGRFSGRQFSNSRSEMNVSTLELGDSALYLCASSSRGGPYEQYFGPGTRLTVT.

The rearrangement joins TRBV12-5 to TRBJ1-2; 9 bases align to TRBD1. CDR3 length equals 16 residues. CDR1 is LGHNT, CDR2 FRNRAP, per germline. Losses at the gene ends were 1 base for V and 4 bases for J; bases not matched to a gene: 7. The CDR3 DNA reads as TGTGCTAGTGGTTTGGGGGGGACAGGGACACTCTATGGCTACACCTTC. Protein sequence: CASGLGGTGTLYGYTF.

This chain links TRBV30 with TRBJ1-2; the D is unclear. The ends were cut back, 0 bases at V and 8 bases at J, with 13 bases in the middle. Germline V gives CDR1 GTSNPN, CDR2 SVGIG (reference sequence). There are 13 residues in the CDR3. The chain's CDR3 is CAWSVYGIGGYTF. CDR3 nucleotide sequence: TGTGCCTGGAGTGTGTACGGGATAGGAGGCTACACCTTC.